This TCR beta chain was found in a study of blood T cell repertoires in COVID-19. In the study overall: Collection of acute and convalescent COVID-19 samples took place in the United States, Italy and Spain. PBMCs, B-cell-depleted T cells, or T cells provided the cDNA or gDNA that made up the material.

The germline CDR1 and CDR2 sequences are LNHDA and SQIVND (reference sequence). CDR3 size: 17 residues. Deletions cut 4 bases from V and 3 bases from J, with 19 bases between. In the original workflow: Amplified reference gene primers provided the basis for estimating nucleated cell counts. Libraries were prepared by immunoSEQ multiplex PCR; TCRdb keeps only in-frame clonotypes and omits some of them. V, J and clone size derive from that table, while D and trimming were established from the DNA sequence. The sample has 200,000 to 250,000 clones, around 83% seen once; the top ten hold over 0.95%. The source material was peripheral blood. The receptor comes from a middle-aged man with acute or convalescent COVID-19. This rearrangement joins TRBV19 to TRBJ1-5; D gene ambiguous. CDR3 in DNA: TGTGCCAGTAGTAAGTTAATTGGGGAGTCCCTCAATCAGCCCCAGCATTTT. Protein sequence: CASSKLIGESLNQPQHF.